This entry is about one T cell receptor beta chain. Per the original methods: Amplified reference gene primers provided the basis for estimating nucleated cell counts. Only in-frame clones appear in the TCRdb table, and some are missing; sequencing was by immunoSEQ multiplex PCR. That table gives V, J and clone size, and the DNA gave D and trimming. The table includes some 93,000 clones, almost 85% detected once. These data originate in a study of blood T cell repertoires in COVID-19. Across the study: Sites across the United States, Italy and Spain contributed samples from acute and convalescent COVID-19.

Germline CDR1 is GTSNPN and CDR2 is SVGIG (reference sequence). This CDR3 region has 13 residues. Trimming took 8 bases from V and 8 from J, leaving 21 bases between them. The chain has TRBV30 and TRBJ1-2; a weak D match, TRBD1 (5 bases). The clonotype was recovered from a man in his 70s with acute or convalescent COVID-19. Material for sequencing was peripheral blood. CDR3 nucleotide sequence: TGTGCCGGTACAGGAGATTTTTCATTAGGCTACACCTTC. The encoded protein is CAGTGDFSLGYTF.